This entry is about one T cell receptor beta chain. In its sample, this clonotype was seen a few times. The antigen this receptor binds is unknown. No base quality values were provided; no much bigger clone lies one nucleotide off. The sample's treatment or condition label, decoded: in vitro stimulation with specific CMV peptide epitopes to enrich CMV-specific T cells. Instrument used: Illumina HiSeq 1500. The public reads were run again by TCRdb, first through fastp at Q25 and then through MiXCR, and only productive beta chains were kept. Each CDR3 protein appears once, grouped with its most common genes and DNA. The sample table lists about 830,000 distinct CDR3 sequences, about 31% of them with a count of one. 9.5% to 15% of the sample is in the top ten clones. Measured from the cysteine to the phenylalanine, the CDR3 is 16 residues long. Of the read, only the CDR3 DNA is kept; its 48 bases are in frame from base 1. Sequences SGHVS (CDR1) and FQNEAQ (CDR2) are obtained from the germline V gene. Relative to germline, V is missing 1 base and J is missing 8 bases, with 9 bases of the junction outside any gene match.

This sample is drawn from a study of T cell repertoires in cytomegalovirus infection (dated by TCRdb to about 2019). Context from the whole study: Peptide stimulations targeted recently identified HLA-C-restricted CMV epitopes, whose presentation resists viral immunomodulation, together with well-studied HLA-B-restricted epitopes. The HLA type of each donor mattered for the analysis, because public TCR beta signatures pointed to carriage of CMV infection along with the matching HLA type. Study-level results and caveats: In the ex vivo response, HLA-C-restricted CMV-specific TCR beta clonotypes were dominant, and in two of eight donors the single most frequent clonotype came from this HLA-C-restricted group. In both this cohort and an independent 352-donor cohort, the cumulative frequency of public TCR beta family members distinguished carriers of CMV infection plus the relevant HLA type.

The TCR sequence derives from a human donor in good health (CMV status not recorded). Some clones in this sample may be carry-over from other donors' samples. The source material was cultured CD8+ T cells from PBMCs, sampled from culture after CMV antigen stimulation. The chain joins TRBV7-8 to TRBJ1-4, with TRBD1 matching 8 junction bases. The CDR3 reads CASSLGAGGAGEKLFF. The base sequence is TGTGCCAGCAGCTTAGGGGCAGGGGGCGCGGGGGAAAAACTGTTTTTT.